This T cell receptor beta chain derives from a study of OX40 agonist ivuxolimab in advanced cancers. This clone occurred once. Per germline, CDR1 KGHSH and CDR2 LQKENI. This CDR3 contains 12 residues. The V end lost 3 bases, the J end lost 11 bases, and 13 bases lay between the germline ends. Sequencing used immunoSEQ multiplex PCR; TCRdb keeps in-frame clones, though not all of them. The table has 60,000 to 85,000 clones, roughly 84% seen once; the top ten hold about 7%. The sequence was collected from an adult with an advanced solid tumor such as melanoma, head and neck, liver or kidney cancer. The V call is TRBV18, the J call TRBJ1-1; D perhaps matches TRBD1 (5 bases). The material sequenced was CD4+ or CD8+ T cells sorted from blood, taken in a trial of the OX40 agonist ivuxolimab. The chain's CDR3 is CASSPAGDLAFF. The CDR3 DNA reads TGTGCCAGCTCACCCGCGGGGGACTTGGCTTTCTTT.